This T cell receptor beta chain was found in a study of blood T cells in healthy people across ages. V shed 1 base and J 2 bases; nucleotides not matched to a gene: 2. CDR1 and CDR2 from the germline V gene are SGHTA and FQGNSA. This CDR3 region has 15 residues. Study-wide findings and caveats: The unknown donor CMV status may have confounded expanded clonotype changes.

Judged by abundance, this clonotype is medium-sized. The target antigen is unknown. It was with a sample-barcoded 5' primer and a J-beta primer mix that a second PCR of roughly 7 to 12 cycles was run. TCRdb re-derived calls from the 5' RACE reads in MiXCR, one entry per CDR3 protein. The sample shows about 680,000 distinct CDR3 sequences, 49% of them seen only once. What was sequenced was blood. The receptor was derived from a woman aged 60-75 years in good health. V usage is TRBV7-2 and J usage is TRBJ2-3; 8 bases fit TRBD2. The CDR3 loop reads CASSLVSGATDTQYF. The CDR3 DNA follows: TGTGCCAGCAGCTTAGTTAGCGGGGCCACAGATACGCAGTATTTT.